This TCR beta chain was sequenced in a study of T cells in localized non-small cell lung cancer. Study-level findings and limits: Paired adjacent lung recovered a median around 52 of the top 100 tumor clones. T cell clonality was highest in uninvolved adjacent lung, above tumor. The study linked higher blood T cell density to longer overall survival.

CDR3 size: 15 residues. With 3 bases removed from V and 6 bases from J, the gap between germline ends came to 12 bases. The germline V gene encodes CDR1 KGHSH and CDR2 LQKENI. By sample fraction, this clone is large (0.1 to 1%). Its specificity is not known. Some clones are missing from TCRdb's copy, which holds only in-frame ones; the method was immunoSEQ multiplex PCR. The sample includes some 2,200 clones, roughly 31% of them seen just once. The clonotype was recovered from a man between 40 and 75 years old with stage I lung adenocarcinoma. The rearrangement joins TRBV18 to TRBJ1-6; no clear D. This material consisted of normal lung tissue next to the tumor, taken before any cancer treatment. The CDR3 DNA reads as TGTGCCAGCTCACCTTCTGGGCCTATTAATTCACCCCTCCACTTT. Its translation: CASSPSGPINSPLHF.